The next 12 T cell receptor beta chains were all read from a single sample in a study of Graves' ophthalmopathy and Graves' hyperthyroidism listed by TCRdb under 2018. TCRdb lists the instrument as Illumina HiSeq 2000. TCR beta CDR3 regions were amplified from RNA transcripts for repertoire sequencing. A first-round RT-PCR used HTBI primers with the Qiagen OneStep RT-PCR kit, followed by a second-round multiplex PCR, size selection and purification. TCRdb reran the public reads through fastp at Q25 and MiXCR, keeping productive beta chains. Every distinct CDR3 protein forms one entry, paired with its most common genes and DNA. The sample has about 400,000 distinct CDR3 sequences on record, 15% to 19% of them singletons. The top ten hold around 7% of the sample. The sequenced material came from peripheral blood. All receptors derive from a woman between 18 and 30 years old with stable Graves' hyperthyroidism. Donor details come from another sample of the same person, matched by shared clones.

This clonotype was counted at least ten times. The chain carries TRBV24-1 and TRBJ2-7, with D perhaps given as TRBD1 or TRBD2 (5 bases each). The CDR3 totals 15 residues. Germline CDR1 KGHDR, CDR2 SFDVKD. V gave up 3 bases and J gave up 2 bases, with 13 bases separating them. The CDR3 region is CATSDAGTGPYEQYF. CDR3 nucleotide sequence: TGTGCCACCAGTGATGCCGGGACGGGACCCTACGAGCAGTACTTC.

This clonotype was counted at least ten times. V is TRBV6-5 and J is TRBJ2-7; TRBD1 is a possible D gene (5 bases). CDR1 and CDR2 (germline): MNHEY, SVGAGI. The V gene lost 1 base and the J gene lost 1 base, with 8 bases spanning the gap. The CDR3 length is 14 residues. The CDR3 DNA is TGTGCCAGCAGTTACTTGGACAAGTCCTACGAGCAGTACTTC. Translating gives CASSYLDKSYEQYF.

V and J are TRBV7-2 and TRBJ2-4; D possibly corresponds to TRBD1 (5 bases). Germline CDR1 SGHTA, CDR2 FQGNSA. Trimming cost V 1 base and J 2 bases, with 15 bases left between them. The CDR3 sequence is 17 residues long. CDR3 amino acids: CASSLVDSPWSKNIQYF. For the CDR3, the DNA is TGTGCCAGCAGCTTAGTAGACAGCCCGTGGTCCAAAAACATTCAGTACTTC.

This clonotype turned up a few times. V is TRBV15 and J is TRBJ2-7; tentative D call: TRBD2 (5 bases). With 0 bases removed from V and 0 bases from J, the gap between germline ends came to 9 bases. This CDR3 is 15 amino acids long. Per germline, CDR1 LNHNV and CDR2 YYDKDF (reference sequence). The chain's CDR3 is CATSRDRGSSYEQYF. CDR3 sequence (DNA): TGTGCCACCAGCAGAGATCGAGGGTCCTCCTACGAGCAGTACTTC.

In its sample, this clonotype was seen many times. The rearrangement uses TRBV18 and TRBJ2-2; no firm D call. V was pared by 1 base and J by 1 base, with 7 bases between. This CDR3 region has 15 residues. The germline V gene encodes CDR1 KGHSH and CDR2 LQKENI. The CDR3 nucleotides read TGTGCCAGCTCACCACGTACCCTGAACACCGGGGAGCTGTTTTTT. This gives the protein CASSPRTLNTGELFF. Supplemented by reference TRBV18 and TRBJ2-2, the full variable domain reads NAGVMQNPRHLVRRRGQEARLRCSPMKGHSHVYWYRQLPEEGLKFMVYLQKENIIDESGMPKERFSAEFPKEGPSILRIQQVVRGDSAAYFCASSPRTLNTGELFFGEGSRLTVL.

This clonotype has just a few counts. The CDR3 loop is CASSLLDVTASTDTQYF. As DNA, the CDR3 is TGCGCCAGCAGTCTTTTAGACGTGACGGCTAGCACAGATACGCAGTATTTT. The chain couples TRBV10-2 to TRBJ2-3, with D unclear. CDR3 length equals 17 residues. Trimming took off 5 bases at V and 0 bases at J, with 18 bases between the two ends. Germline V CDR1 and CDR2: WSHSY, SAAADI.

DNA for the CDR3: TGTGCCAGCAGCGGACCACAGGGAAAAGACACCGGGGAGCTGTTTTTT. This gives the protein CASSGPQGKDTGELFF. The V gene is TRBV13, the J gene TRBJ2-2; D is possibly TRBD1 (6 bases). CDR3 length equals 16 residues. The V and J ends lost 5 bases and 3 bases respectively, with 16 bases between them. Germline-derived CDR1 and CDR2 are PRHDT and FYEKMQ (reference sequence).

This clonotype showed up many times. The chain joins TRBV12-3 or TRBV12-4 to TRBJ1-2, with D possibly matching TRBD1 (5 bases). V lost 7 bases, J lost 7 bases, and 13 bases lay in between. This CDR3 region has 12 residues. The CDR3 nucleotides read TGTGCCAGCACCTGGGGCCGGTCTGGCTACACCTTC. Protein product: CASTWGRSGYTF.

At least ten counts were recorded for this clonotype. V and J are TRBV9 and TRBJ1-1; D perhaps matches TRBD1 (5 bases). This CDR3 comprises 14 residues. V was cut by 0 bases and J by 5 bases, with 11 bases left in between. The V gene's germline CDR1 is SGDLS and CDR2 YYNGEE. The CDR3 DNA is TGTGCCAGCAGCGTAGCTCCGGGGCAAACTGAAGCTTTCTTT. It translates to CASSVAPGQTEAFF.

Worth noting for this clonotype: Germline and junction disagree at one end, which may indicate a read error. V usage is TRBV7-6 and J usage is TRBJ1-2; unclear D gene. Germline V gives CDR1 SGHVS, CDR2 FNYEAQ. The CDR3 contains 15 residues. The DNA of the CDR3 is TGTGCCAGCAGCCCAGACACGCAACCCTACTATGGTTACACCTTC. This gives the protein CASSPDTQPYYGYTF.

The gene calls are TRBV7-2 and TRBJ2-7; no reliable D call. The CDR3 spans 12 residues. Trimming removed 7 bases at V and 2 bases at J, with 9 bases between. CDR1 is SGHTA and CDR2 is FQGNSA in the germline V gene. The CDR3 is CASTVWTYEQYF. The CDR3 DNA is TGTGCCAGCACCGTATGGACCTACGAGCAGTACTTC.

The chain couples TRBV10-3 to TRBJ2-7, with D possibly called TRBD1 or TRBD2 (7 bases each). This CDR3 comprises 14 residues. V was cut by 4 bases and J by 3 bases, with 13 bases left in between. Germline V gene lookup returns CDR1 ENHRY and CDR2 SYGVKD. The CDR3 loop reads CAISAQGGGYEQYF. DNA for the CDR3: TGTGCCATCAGTGCTCAGGGGGGGGGCTACGAGCAGTACTTC.